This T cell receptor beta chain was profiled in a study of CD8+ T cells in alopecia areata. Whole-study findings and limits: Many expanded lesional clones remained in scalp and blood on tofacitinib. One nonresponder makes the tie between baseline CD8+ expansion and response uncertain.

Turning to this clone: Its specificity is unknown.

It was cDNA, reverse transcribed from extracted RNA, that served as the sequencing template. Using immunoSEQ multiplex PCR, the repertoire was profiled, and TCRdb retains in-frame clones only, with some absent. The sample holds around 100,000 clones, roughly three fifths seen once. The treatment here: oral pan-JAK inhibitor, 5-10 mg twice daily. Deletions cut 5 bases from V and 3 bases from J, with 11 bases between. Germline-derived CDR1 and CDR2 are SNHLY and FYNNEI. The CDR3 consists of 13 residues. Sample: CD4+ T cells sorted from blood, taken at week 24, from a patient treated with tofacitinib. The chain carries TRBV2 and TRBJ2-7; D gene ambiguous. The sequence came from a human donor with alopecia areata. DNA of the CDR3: TGTGCCAGCAGTCCCCGGATCCTCTACGAGCAGTACTTC. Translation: CASSPRILYEQYF. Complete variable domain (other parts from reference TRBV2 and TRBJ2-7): EPEVTQTPSHQVTQMGQEVILRCVPISNHLYFYWYRQILGQKVEFLVSFYNNEISEKSEIFDDQFSVERPDGSNFTLKIRSTKLEDSAMYFCASSPRILYEQYFGPGTRLTVT.